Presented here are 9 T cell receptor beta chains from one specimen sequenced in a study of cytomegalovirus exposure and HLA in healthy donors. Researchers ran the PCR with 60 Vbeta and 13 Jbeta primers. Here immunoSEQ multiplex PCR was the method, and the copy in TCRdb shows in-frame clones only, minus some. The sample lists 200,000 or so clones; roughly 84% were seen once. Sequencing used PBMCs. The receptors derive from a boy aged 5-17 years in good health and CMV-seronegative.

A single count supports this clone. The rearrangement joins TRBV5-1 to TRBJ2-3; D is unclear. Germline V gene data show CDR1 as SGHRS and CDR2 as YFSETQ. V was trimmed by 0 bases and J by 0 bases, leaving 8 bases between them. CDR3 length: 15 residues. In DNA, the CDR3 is TGCGCCAGCAGCTTGGACGCGTCTAGCACAGATACGCAGTATTTT. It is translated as CASSLDASSTDTQYF.

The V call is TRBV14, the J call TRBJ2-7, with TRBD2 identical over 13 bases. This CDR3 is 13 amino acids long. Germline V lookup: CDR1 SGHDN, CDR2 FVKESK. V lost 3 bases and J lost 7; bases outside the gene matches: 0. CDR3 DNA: TGTGCCAGCAGCCAGGGACTAGCGGGGGAGCAGTACTTC. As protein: CASSQGLAGEQYF.

The CDR3 loop is CASSEGTGAYEQFF. DNA for the CDR3: TGTGCCAGCAGTGAAGGGACAGGGGCCTATGAGCAGTTCTTC. The chain has TRBV6-1 and TRBJ2-1, with 9 nucleotides matching TRBD1. The germline CDR1 and CDR2 sequences are MNHNS and SASEGT. This CDR3 comprises 14 residues. Germline trimming cut 1 base from V and 8 bases from J; bases unmatched to any gene: 3.

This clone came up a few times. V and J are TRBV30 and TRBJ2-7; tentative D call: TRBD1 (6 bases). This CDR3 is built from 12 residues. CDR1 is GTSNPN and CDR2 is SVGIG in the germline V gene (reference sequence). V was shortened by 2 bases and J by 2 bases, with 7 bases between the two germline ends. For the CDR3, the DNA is TGTGCCTGGAGTACAGGGACCTACGAGCAGTACTTC. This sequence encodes CAWSTGTYEQYF.

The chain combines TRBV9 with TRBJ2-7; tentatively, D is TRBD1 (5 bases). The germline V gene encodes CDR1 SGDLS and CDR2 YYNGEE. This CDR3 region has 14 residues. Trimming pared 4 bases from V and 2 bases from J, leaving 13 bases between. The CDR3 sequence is CASSSNPRAYEQYF. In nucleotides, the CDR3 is TGTGCCAGCAGCTCAAATCCCAGGGCCTACGAGCAGTACTTC.

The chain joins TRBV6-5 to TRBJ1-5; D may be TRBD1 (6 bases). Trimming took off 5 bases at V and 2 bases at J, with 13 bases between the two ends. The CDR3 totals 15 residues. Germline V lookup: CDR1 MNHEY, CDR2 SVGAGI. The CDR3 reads CASSGTGYGNQPQHF. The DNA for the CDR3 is TGTGCCAGCAGTGGAACAGGGTATGGCAATCAGCCCCAGCATTTT.

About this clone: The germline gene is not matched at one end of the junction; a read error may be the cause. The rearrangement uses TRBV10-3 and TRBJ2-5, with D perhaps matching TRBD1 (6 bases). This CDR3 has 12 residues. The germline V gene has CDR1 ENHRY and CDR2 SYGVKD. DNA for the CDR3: TGTGCCATTAGGGACAATCAAGGGACCCAGTACTTC. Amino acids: CAIRDNQGTQYF.

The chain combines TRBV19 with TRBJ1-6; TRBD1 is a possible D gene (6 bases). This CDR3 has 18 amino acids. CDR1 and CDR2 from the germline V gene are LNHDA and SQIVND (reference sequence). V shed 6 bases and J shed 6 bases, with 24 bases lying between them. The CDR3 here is CASRTRLPMAGANSPLHF. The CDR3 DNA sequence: TGTGCCAGTAGAACTCGCTTGCCAATGGCAGGGGCTAATTCACCCCTCCACTTT.

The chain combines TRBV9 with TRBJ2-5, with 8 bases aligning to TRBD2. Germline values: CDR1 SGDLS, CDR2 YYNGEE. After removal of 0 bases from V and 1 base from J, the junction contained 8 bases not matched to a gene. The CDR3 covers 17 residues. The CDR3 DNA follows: TGTGCCAGCAGCGTAGATTTGGCGGGGGGCGTCCAAGAGACCCAGTACTTC. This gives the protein CASSVDLAGGVQETQYF.